Below, 11 T cell receptor beta chains from the same sample are listed, as sequenced in a study of graft-versus-host responses after intestinal transplantation. Sequenced by immunoSEQ multiplex PCR; TCRdb stores in-frame clones only, minus some. Among tens of thousands of clones, 80% to 95% were seen once, and the ten largest hold about 0.28%. Their antigen targets remain unknown. The source was unstimulated CD4+ T cells sorted from spleen or lymph node cells, collected before intestinal transplant. The receptors here all came from a human donor who received an intestinal transplant.

The gene calls are TRBV5-8 and TRBJ2-2; D uncertain. The CDR3 contains 15 residues. The germline V gene has CDR1 SGHTS and CDR2 YDEGEE. Trimming cost V 7 bases and J 4 bases, with 17 bases left between them. The CDR3 DNA sequence: TGTGCCAGCCACATAGCCGTCGTTAGCACCGGGGAGCTGTTTTTT. Protein: CASHIAVVSTGELFF.

This clone was seen a handful of times. The chain links TRBV6-5 to TRBJ2-7; D ambiguous. Trimming cost V 2 bases and J 3 bases, with 11 bases left between them. Germline V CDR1 and CDR2: MNHEY, SVGAGI. The CDR3 loop spans 14 amino acids. CDR3 bases: TGTGCCAGCAGTTACGGGCACAATCTCTACGAGCAGTACTTC. This encodes CASSYGHNLYEQYF.

J is TRBJ2-2 and V is TRBV2; 8 bases line up with TRBD2. This CDR3 spans 14 amino acids. Germline trimming cut 7 bases from V and 3 bases from J; bases unmatched to any gene: 4. Germline-derived CDR1 and CDR2 are SNHLY and FYNNEI. CDR3 loop: CASTGLADTGELFF. The CDR3 nucleotides are TGTGCCAGCACCGGACTAGCTGACACCGGGGAGCTGTTTTTT.

The chain carries TRBV18 and TRBJ2-4; 10 bases align to TRBD1. In germline, CDR1 is KGHSH, CDR2 LQKENI. The CDR3 spans 17 residues. The junction had 5 bases not matched to a gene; V was cut back by 2 bases and J by 1 base. CDR3 DNA sequence: TGTGCCAGCTCACCAAGACAGGGGGCCGGGGCCAAAAACATTCAGTACTTC. It codes for CASSPRQGAGAKNIQYF.

V gene TRBV22-1 combines with J gene TRBJ1-2. TRBV22-1 is a pseudogene locus. The CDR3 consists of 16 residues. In DNA form, the CDR3 reads TGTCCTGGGAGCGCACTCAGGGACGGAACGACCTATGGCTACACCTTC. Translated: CPGSALRDGTTYGYTF.

The chain carries TRBV4-1 and TRBJ2-5; 14 bases are shared with TRBD2. Looked up from germline, CDR1 is MGHRA and CDR2 is YSYEKL. The ends lost 0 bases at V and 4 bases at J; junction bases unmatched: 10. The CDR3 length is 19 residues. DNA for the CDR3: TGCGCCAGCAGCCAAGACCTGACTAGCGGGAGGGCCTGGGGAGAGACCCAGTACTTC. This sequence encodes CASSQDLTSGRAWGETQYF.

The rearrangement uses TRBV5-1 and TRBJ1-5; TRBD1 might be the D (6 bases). Germline V CDR1 and CDR2: SGHRS, YFSETQ. Trimming left V 4 bases short and J 4 bases short, with 15 bases between. The CDR3 covers 15 residues. DNA for the CDR3: TGCGCCAGCAGCGAAATCGGGGGGCGTAATCAGCCCCAGCATTTT. Amino acid sequence: CASSEIGGRNQPQHF.

The chain uses TRBV28 and TRBJ1-2; tentatively, D is TRBD1 (6 bases). CDR3 length equals 17 residues. Trimming cost V 4 bases and J 4 bases, with 22 bases left between them. Germline values: CDR1 MDHEN, CDR2 SYDVKM. Here the CDR3 reads CASSSLAGAGDPYGYTF. DNA for the CDR3: TGTGCCAGCAGTTCGCTCGCCGGGGCAGGGGATCCCTATGGCTACACCTTC.

J is TRBJ1-1 and V is TRBV11-2; TRBD1 agrees at 10 bases. The CDR3 runs to 16 residues. V shed 6 bases and J 1 base; nucleotides not matched to a gene: 8. The V gene's germline CDR1 is SGHAT and CDR2 FQNNGV. The CDR3 loop is CASRRTGGRANTEAFF. Here the CDR3 DNA reads TGTGCCAGCAGGAGGACAGGGGGACGCGCGAACACTGAAGCTTTCTTT.

The chain recombines TRBV5-8 with TRBJ1-1, with D possibly TRBD1 on 6 matching bases. The V gene's germline CDR1 is SGHTS and CDR2 YDEGEE. The CDR3 contains 10 residues. V was cut by 2 bases and J by 10 bases, with 6 bases left in between. DNA of the CDR3: TGTGCCAGCAGCTTCAGGGGAGCTTTCTTT. It translates to CASSFRGAFF.

This clone was counted between two and nine times. The rearrangement joins TRBV5-1 to TRBJ2-2; D possibly uses TRBD1 or TRBD2 (5 bases each). In germline, CDR1 is SGHRS, CDR2 YFSETQ. V lost 0 bases, J lost 0 bases, and 6 bases lay in between. CDR3 size: 15 residues. CDR3 sequence reads: CASSLEGPNTGELFF. The CDR3, as DNA: TGCGCCAGCAGCTTGGAGGGACCGAACACCGGGGAGCTGTTTTTT.